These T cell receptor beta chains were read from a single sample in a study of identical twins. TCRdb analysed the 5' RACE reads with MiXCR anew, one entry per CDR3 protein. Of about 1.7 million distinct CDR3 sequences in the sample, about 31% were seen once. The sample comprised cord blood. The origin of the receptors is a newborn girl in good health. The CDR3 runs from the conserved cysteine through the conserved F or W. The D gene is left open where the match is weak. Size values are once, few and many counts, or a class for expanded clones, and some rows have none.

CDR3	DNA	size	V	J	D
CASDLGAREQYF	TGTGCCAGCGATTTAGGGGCAAGGGAGCAGTACTTC	few	TRBV6-1	TRBJ2-7	.
CAGSGKASGGSYNEQFF	TGTGCCGGCAGTGGAAAGGCTAGCGGGGGGTCCTACAATGAGCAGTTCTTC	few	TRBV6-1	TRBJ2-1	TRBD2
CASSPGGRPQHF	TGTGCCAGCAGTCCCGGAGGACGGCCCCAGCATTTT	.	TRBV6-5	TRBJ1-5	.
CASSFRSGTGDTQYF	TGCGCCAGCAGCTTCCGCAGCGGGACCGGAGATACGCAGTATTTT	.	TRBV5-1	TRBJ2-3	TRBD2
CASSQEGHSSNQPQHF	TGCGCCAGCAGCCAAGAGGGACACTCCAGCAATCAGCCCCAGCATTTT	few	TRBV4-1	TRBJ1-5	.
CASSLASGRARAMYEQFF	TGTGCCAGCAGCTTAGCTAGCGGGAGGGCCAGGGCGATGTATGAGCAGTTCTTC	once	TRBV13	TRBJ2-1	TRBD2
CAISQSGEEKLFF	TGTGCCATCAGTCAATCAGGGGAAGAAAAACTGTTTTTT	many	TRBV10-3	TRBJ1-4	.
CASSGYRAYTDTQYF	TGTGCCAGCAGTGGATACAGGGCCTACACAGATACGCAGTATTTT	.	TRBV2	TRBJ2-3	.
CASSYSVATGSTDTQYF	TGTGCCAGCAGTTACTCGGTGGCTACCGGGAGCACAGATACGCAGTATTTT	many	TRBV6-2/TRBV6-3	TRBJ2-3	.
CASRWEGAYNEQFF	TGTGCCAGCAGGTGGGAGGGGGCCTACAATGAGCAGTTCTTC	few	TRBV2	TRBJ2-1	.
CASRSGGHGYTF	TGTGCCAGCAGGTCAGGGGGTCATGGCTACACCTTC	few	TRBV6-1	TRBJ1-2	TRBD1
CSVRRDEPYEQYF	TGCAGCGTTCGTCGGGACGAACCCTACGAGCAGTACTTC	many	TRBV29-1	TRBJ2-7	.
CSAGDWRGAYEQYF	TGCAGTGCTGGAGATTGGAGGGGGGCCTACGAGCAGTACTTC	.	TRBV20-1	TRBJ2-7	.
CASSLGSTGRARDYGYTF	TGTGCCAGCAGCTTAGGCAGTACGGGGAGGGCGAGGGACTATGGCTACACCTTC	.	TRBV13	TRBJ1-2	.
CASSLIGNGRAGNEQFF	TGCGCCAGCAGCTTGATCGGTAACGGGAGGGCCGGGAATGAGCAGTTCTTC	.	TRBV5-1	TRBJ2-1	TRBD2
CASTNLRTVNNEQFF	TGTGCCAGCACCAACCTAAGGACAGTAAACAATGAGCAGTTCTTC	.	TRBV6-2/TRBV6-3	TRBJ2-1	.
CASSLNGAGLYGYTF	TGTGCCAGCAGCTTAAACGGGGCGGGGCTCTATGGCTACACCTTC	.	TRBV7-2	TRBJ1-2	.
CSARALNEIQETQYF	TGCAGTGCTAGAGCCCTAAACGAGATACAAGAGACCCAGTACTTC	.	TRBV20-1	TRBJ2-5	.
CASSDGHPSYEQYF	TGTGCCAGCAGCGACGGACACCCTTCCTACGAGCAGTACTTC	few	TRBV7-9	TRBJ2-7	.
CSASSGGFPMETQYF	TGCAGTGCTAGCAGCGGGGGTTTCCCAATGGAGACCCAGTACTTC	.	TRBV20-1	TRBJ2-5	TRBD2
CASSRWDRPPYEQYF	TGTGCCAGCAGCCGGTGGGACAGGCCGCCCTACGAGCAGTACTTC	.	TRBV3-1	TRBJ2-7	TRBD1
CASSDRQGLAKNIQYF	TGTGCCAGCAGCGATCGACAGGGGCTAGCCAAAAACATTCAGTACTTC	.	TRBV14	TRBJ2-4	TRBD1
CANSEGVGTEAFF	TGCGCCAACAGTGAAGGGGTGGGCACTGAAGCTTTCTTT	.	TRBV10-1	TRBJ1-1	.
CSASKTQYF	TGCAGTGCTAGTAAGACCCAGTACTTC	.	TRBV20-1	TRBJ2-5	.
CASSYRRKLQETQYF	TGTGCCAGCAGTTACCGCCGGAAACTTCAAGAGACCCAGTACTTC	.	TRBV6-5	TRBJ2-5	.
CAWSGGQGYGYTF	TGTGCCTGGAGCGGAGGACAGGGGTATGGCTACACCTTC	.	TRBV30	TRBJ1-2	TRBD1
CASRVLGGGLETQYF	TGTGCCAGCAGAGTATTAGGCGGGGGATTGGAGACCCAGTACTTC	.	TRBV27	TRBJ2-5	TRBD2
CASKRQGLGSYEQYF	TGTGCCAGCAAACGTCAGGGCCTTGGGTCCTACGAGCAGTACTTC	few	TRBV2	TRBJ2-7	.
CASSEVWKGSSGRGQNIQYF	TGTGCCAGCAGTGAAGTGTGGAAGGGTTCGAGCGGGAGAGGGCAAAACATTCAGTACTTC	.	TRBV2	TRBJ2-4	TRBD2
CAIRGQGATWGANVLTF	TGTGCCATCAGGGGACAGGGGGCGACGTGGGGGGCCAACGTCCTGACTTTC	.	TRBV10-3	TRBJ2-6	TRBD1
CASSQDRRVSYNEQYF	TGTGCCAGCAGCCAAGATCGGCGGGTCTCCTACAATGAGCAGTACTTC	few	TRBV4-2	TRBJ2-7	.
CSARGGQYNEQYF	TGCAGTGCTAGAGGGGGACAGTACAATGAGCAGTACTTC	few	TRBV20-1	TRBJ2-5	TRBD1
CATSDLGGRAYNEQFF	TGTGCCACCAGTGATTTGGGCGGGAGGGCCTACAATGAGCAGTTCTTC	few	TRBV24-1	TRBJ2-1	TRBD2
CSARDGLDYEQYF	TGCAGTGCTAGAGACGGGTTGGACTACGAGCAGTACTTC	.	TRBV20-1	TRBJ2-7	.
CASSQKRGWDEKLFF	TGTGCCAGCAGCCAAAAACGGGGTTGGGATGAAAAACTGTTTTTT	once	TRBV3-1	TRBJ1-4	.
CASSYLWGSSYEQYF	TGTGCCAGCAGTTACCTTTGGGGGTCCTCCTACGAGCAGTACTTC	few	TRBV28	TRBJ2-7	.
CASSFAGFQETQYF	TGCGCCAGCAGCTTCGCGGGGTTCCAAGAGACCCAGTACTTC	few	TRBV5-1	TRBJ2-5	.
CASSAGGIGLATGELFF	TGCGCCAGCAGCGCAGGGGGCATTGGCCTGGCGACCGGGGAGCTGTTTTTT	few	TRBV5-1	TRBJ2-2	TRBD1
CASSAGVWVNTEAFF	TGTGCCAGCAGCGCAGGGGTTTGGGTGAACACTGAAGCTTTCTTT	few	TRBV6-1	TRBJ1-1	.
CASSLDHRDSGSYTF	TGTGCCAGCAGCTTAGATCACCGGGACTCGGGGAGCTACACCTTC	.	TRBV11-2	TRBJ1-2	.
CASSPKSGEAFF	TGCGCCAGCAGCCCGAAGAGTGGTGAAGCTTTCTTT	.	TRBV4-1	TRBJ1-1	.
CSARDPPGANYCYTF	TGCAGTGCTAGAGATCCGCCAGGGGCCAACTATTGCTACACCTTC	few	TRBV20-1	TRBJ1-2	.
CASSLEAGGRTDTQYF	TGTGCCAGCAGCTTAGAGGCGGGAGGTCGGACAGATACGCAGTATTTT	.	TRBV5-1	TRBJ2-3	TRBD2
CASSFGGPGYTF	TGTGCCAGCAGTTTTGGGGGCCCTGGCTACACCTTC	few	TRBV12-3/TRBV12-4	TRBJ1-2	.